The clone carrying this TCR beta chain was found once. The antigen is unknown. TCRdb itself ran the reads through MiXCR, one entry per CDR3 protein. The profile shows about 60,000 distinct CDR3 sequences, about a third of them singletons. This record belongs to a study of T cell repertoires in cytomegalovirus infection. Turning to the study itself: It can be stated that public TCR beta signatures indicated CMV infection as well as a matching HLA type. The study, taken as a whole, reports: CMV carriers with the relevant HLA were identified by cumulative public TCR beta family frequency.

The CDR3 contains 13 residues. V lost 0 bases, J lost 7 bases, and 3 bases stayed unmatched. The germline V gene has CDR1 SGHRS and CDR2 YFSETQ. This rearrangement joins TRBV5-1 to TRBJ2-7; 8 bases are a match to TRBD1. This receptor was identified in a human donor in good health (CMV status not recorded). Some clones in this sample may be carry-over from other donors' samples. Sequences were obtained from PBMCs, sequenced either directly or after in vitro stimulation (not recorded which). In nucleotides, the CDR3 is TGCGCCAGCAGCTTGGACAGGGGGATGGAGCAGTACTTC. The encoded protein is CASSLDRGMEQYF. Supplemented by reference TRBV5-1 and TRBJ2-7, the full variable domain reads KAGVTQTPRYLIKTRGQQVTLSCSPISGHRSVSWYQQTPGQGLQFLFEYFSETQRNKGNFPGRFSGRQFSNSRSEMNVSTLELGDSALYLCASSLDRGMEQYFGPGTRLTVT.